This record covers a single TCR beta chain. The antigen is not known. This sample's RNA came from whole unsorted tissue. Chemotherapy-naive patients with new lung cancer underwent thoracic surgery in China, August–November 2014. This entry belongs to a study of tumor and adjacent non-tumor tissue in lung cancer. Regarding the study as a whole: Higher tumor TCR diversity was associated with shorter survival. Tumor repertoires had a smaller top 100 clone share than normal lung. Significantly higher TCR diversity was found in tumor than normal lung.

Three rounds of nested PCR, following a modified ARM-PCR protocol, produced the TCRbeta library. TCRdb reprocessed the multiplex PCR reads via MiXCR and lists one record per CDR3 protein. The table shows approximately 150,000 distinct CDR3 sequences, with approximately 66% occurring only once. The source material was lung tumor tissue. This receptor was obtained from a man in his 60s with small cell lung cancer.

CDR3 protein: CASSHNPGLGIRGTDTQYF. The CDR3 DNA reads TGCGCCAGCAGCCACAATCCGGGACTAGGGATTCGGGGCACAGATACGCAGTATTTT. The chain uses TRBV4-1 and TRBJ2-3; TRBD2 aligns across 8 bases. CDR3 length equals 19 residues. V dropped 3 bases and J dropped 1; count of bases not matched to a gene: 15. Germline values: CDR1 MGHRA, CDR2 YSYEKL.